This section outlines one T cell receptor (beta chain) sequence together with its context. Methods used by the authors: The assay estimated nucleated cells by amplifying reference gene primers. Clones were read by immunoSEQ multiplex PCR, and TCRdb kept only the in-frame ones, dropping some. V, J and clone size were drawn from that table, and D and trimming were deduced from the DNA. The sample contains 100,000 to 150,000 clones, around 86% of which appear only once. The data were taken from a study of blood T cell repertoires in COVID-19. Across the whole study: Sites across the United States, Italy and Spain contributed samples from acute and convalescent COVID-19. PBMCs, B-cell-depleted T cells, or T cells provided the cDNA or gDNA that made up the material.

The receptor was derived from a woman of 80 years or more with acute or convalescent COVID-19. The sample consisted of peripheral blood.

The CDR3 coding sequence is TGCGCCAGCACCGGGGGATCGAACACTGAAGCTTTCTTT. Its translation is CASTGGSNTEAFF. The chain uses TRBV10-2 and TRBJ1-1; possibly TRBD1 for D (5 bases). Deletions cut 7 bases from V and 1 base from J, with 10 bases between. Germline V CDR1 and CDR2: WSHSY, SAAADI. The CDR3 contains 13 residues.